These 27 T cell receptor beta chains share one sample of origin, sequenced in a study of blood T cell repertoires in COVID-19. Sequencing was performed with immunoSEQ multiplex PCR; in TCRdb, only in-frame clones are kept and a portion is missing. This table has approximately 210,000 clones, around 91% appearing once. Sequencing used peripheral blood. The receptors stem from a middle-aged woman with acute or convalescent COVID-19.

The CDR3 reads CASRTRLDKNTEAFF. CDR3 in DNA: TGTGCCAGCAGAACAAGGCTAGATAAGAACACTGAAGCTTTCTTT. The gene calls are TRBV11-2 and TRBJ1-1; no definite D call. The CDR3 has 15 amino acids. With 6 bases removed from V and 1 base from J, the gap between germline ends came to 15 bases. Per germline, CDR1 SGHAT and CDR2 FQNNGV.

The chain employs TRBV19 and TRBJ1-2, with TRBD1 identical over 7 bases. The germline gives CDR1 LNHDA, CDR2 SQIVND (reference sequence). V gave up 7 bases and J gave up 0 bases; unmatched junction bases: 8. The CDR3 spans 15 residues. CDR3 nucleotide sequence: TGTGCCAGTACCCTAGGGGACAGAACTAACTATGGCTACACCTTC. Encoded protein: CASTLGDRTNYGYTF.

The J gene is TRBJ1-2, the V gene TRBV4-1; D may be TRBD1 (6 bases). Trimming pared 4 bases from V and 4 bases from J, leaving 16 bases between. CDR3 length: 15 amino acids. Germline CDR1 and CDR2: MGHRA and YSYEKL. The CDR3 DNA reads TGCGCCAGCAGCCCAGCCGGACAGCGATCCTATGGCTACACCTTC. It yields the protein CASSPAGQRSYGYTF.

CDR3 loop: CASGLGQTSGVNDEQFF. The CDR3, as DNA: TGTGCTAGTGGTTTGGGTCAGACTAGCGGGGTAAATGATGAGCAGTTCTTC. The chain recombines TRBV12-5 with TRBJ2-1, with TRBD2 identical over 11 bases. From germline, CDR1 is LGHNT and CDR2 FRNRAP. V trimming: 1 base; J trimming: 8 bases; junction bases outside the gene matches: 10. The CDR3 runs 17 residues.

V is TRBV7-6 and J is TRBJ2-5; TRBD1 agrees at 7 bases. Germline CDR1 reads SGHVS; CDR2 reads FNYEAQ. V lost 6 bases to trimming and J lost 3 bases; unmatched junction nucleotides: 13. The length of the CDR3 is 16 residues. The CDR3 region has the DNA TGTGCCAGCAGGCCTGGCTGGACAGGAAAGGAAGAGACCCAGTACTTC. This translates into CASRPGWTGKEETQYF.

The rearrangement uses TRBV28 and TRBJ2-3, with a tentative D call TRBD2 (7 bases). Per germline, CDR1 MDHEN and CDR2 SYDVKM. V was pared by 6 bases and J by 2 bases, with 18 bases between. The CDR3 is 16 amino acids. The CDR3 DNA reads as TGTGCCAGCAGGCCTCTGGGGGGGCTTTTCACAGATACGCAGTATTTT. Amino acids: CASRPLGGLFTDTQYF.

This chain connects TRBV10-2 to TRBJ2-7, with D tentatively TRBD1 (5 bases). Germline V gene data show CDR1 as WSHSY and CDR2 as SAAADI. Trimming shortened V by 4 bases and J by 0 bases, and 7 bases separated the two germline ends. The CDR3 spans 13 residues. CDR3 sequence reads: CASSGTLSYEQYV. The CDR3, as DNA: TGCGCCAGCAGTGGGACACTCTCCTACGAGCAGTACGTC.

The chain recombines TRBV2 with TRBJ1-5, with D tentatively TRBD1 (6 bases). This CDR3 is built from 14 residues. Germline V CDR1 and CDR2: SNHLY, FYNNEI. V lost 2 bases and J lost 6, with 11 bases in between. CDR3 loop: CASSERTESQPQHF. The DNA of the CDR3 is TGTGCCAGCAGTGAAAGGACAGAGAGTCAGCCCCAGCATTTT.

This chain joins TRBV11-3 and TRBJ2-3; D unresolved. CDR3 length: 14 amino acids. Trimming stripped 0 bases from V and 4 bases from J, with 8 bases between. Per germline, CDR1 SGHNT and CDR2 YENEEA. The CDR3 is CASSLESPPDTQYF. As DNA, the CDR3 is TGTGCCAGCAGCTTAGAGAGCCCCCCAGATACGCAGTATTTT.

The gene calls are TRBV7-3 and TRBJ2-3; D is undetermined. The CDR3 has 12 amino acids. V gave up 5 bases and J gave up 4 bases, with 7 bases separating them. Germline V CDR1 and CDR2: SGHTA, FQGTGA. DNA for the CDR3: TGTGCCAGCAGCAACACAGCAGATACGCAGTATTTT. As protein: CASSNTADTQYF.

The chain recombines TRBV9 with TRBJ2-6, with D hard to call. CDR3 length: 15 amino acids. Germline V lookup: CDR1 SGDLS, CDR2 YYNGEE. The V end lost 4 bases, the J end lost 0 bases, and 8 bases lay between the germline ends. The CDR3 sequence: CASSSWSSGANVLTF. The DNA of the CDR3 is TGTGCCAGCAGCTCCTGGAGCTCTGGGGCCAACGTCCTGACTTTC.

V is TRBV28 and J is TRBJ1-3; TRBD1 might be the D (6 bases). The CDR3 has 17 residues. V was pared by 0 bases and J by 0 bases, with 12 bases between. The germline V gene has CDR1 MDHEN and CDR2 SYDVKM. The CDR3 DNA reads as TGTGCCAGCAGTTTATGGGGGGGGCCTAGCTCTGGAAACACCATATATTTT. Protein product: CASSLWGGPSSGNTIYF.

The chain links TRBV6-5 to TRBJ2-5; 10 bases line up with TRBD1. V shed 6 bases, J shed 1 base, and the junction held 5 bases outside the gene matches. Germline CDR1 reads MNHEY; CDR2 reads SVGAGI. The CDR3 runs to 15 residues. In DNA form, the CDR3 reads TGTGCCAGCAGGAGACAGGGGGCCTTCCAAGAGACCCAGTACTTC. Its protein is CASRRQGAFQETQYF.

The chain has TRBV9 and TRBJ1-6; D unclear. The V and J ends lost 0 bases and 14 bases respectively, with 15 bases between them. This CDR3 spans 14 amino acids. CDR1 is SGDLS and CDR2 is YYNGEE in the germline V gene. In nucleotides, the CDR3 is TGTGCCAGCAGCGTAGGAACAGCCTCCGGGGCCCTCCACTTT. Amino acid sequence: CASSVGTASGALHF.

The rearrangement joins TRBV2 to TRBJ1-1; no reliable D call. CDR1 and CDR2 (germline): SNHLY, FYNNEI. V shed 6 bases and J shed 0 bases, with 5 bases lying between them. The CDR3 runs 12 residues. CDR3: CASRLMNTEAFF. The CDR3 DNA sequence: TGTGCCAGCAGGCTAATGAACACTGAAGCTTTCTTT. The complete variable domain, with remaining parts taken from reference TRBV2 and TRBJ1-1, reads EPEVTQTPSHQVTQMGQEVILRCVPISNHLYFYWYRQILGQKVEFLVSFYNNEISEKSEIFDDQFSVERPDGSNFTLKIRSTKLEDSAMYFCASRLMNTEAFFGQGTRLTVV.

The chain employs TRBV28 and TRBJ1-2; no clear D gene. The CDR3 is 12 residues long. Germline CDR1 and CDR2: MDHEN and SYDVKM. V lost 5 bases to trimming and J lost 8 bases, with 12 bases between them. For the CDR3, the DNA is TGTGCCAGCAGTACCTGGACTGGCGGCTACACCTTC. It codes for CASSTWTGGYTF.

The DNA for the CDR3 is TGTGCCAGCAGTCATCCCGGTTACACTGAAGCTTTCTTT. Translated, it gives CASSHPGYTEAFF. The chain links TRBV6-5 to TRBJ1-1; unclear D gene. Trimming shortened V by 5 bases and J by 3 bases, and 10 bases separated the two germline ends. CDR1 is MNHEY, CDR2 SVGAGI, per germline. The CDR3 contains 13 residues.

This chain uses TRBV30 with TRBJ1-1; tentatively, D is TRBD1 (5 bases). The CDR3 is 16 residues long. Germline V gives CDR1 GTSNPN, CDR2 SVGIG (reference sequence). The V gene lost 2 bases and the J gene lost 2 bases, with 18 bases spanning the gap. The DNA of the CDR3 is TGTGCCTGGAGTCAGAAGGATAGGGGCTATAACACTGAAGCTTTCTTT. This translates into CAWSQKDRGYNTEAFF.

A few counts support this clone. The chain uses TRBV6-5 and TRBJ1-2, with 10 bases fitting TRBD1. V lost 6 bases, J lost 4 bases, and 5 bases stayed unmatched. This CDR3 has 14 residues. Germline V gene data show CDR1 as MNHEY and CDR2 as SVGAGI. The CDR3: CASSRQGAVYGYTF. The CDR3, as DNA: TGTGCCAGCAGCCGACAGGGGGCGGTCTATGGCTACACCTTC.

The chain has TRBV2 and TRBJ1-2; tentatively, D is TRBD1 (5 bases). This CDR3 region has 15 residues. CDR1 is SNHLY and CDR2 is FYNNEI in the germline V gene. With 3 bases removed from V and 0 bases from J, the gap between germline ends came to 11 bases. The CDR3 loop reads CASSEYDSTNYGYTF. CDR3 DNA: TGTGCCAGCAGTGAGTACGACAGTACTAACTATGGCTACACCTTC.

The rearrangement links TRBV3-1 (or the pseudogene TRBV3-2) to TRBJ1-2; 10 nucleotides line up with TRBD1. This CDR3 has 14 amino acids. The ends lost 7 bases at V and 7 bases at J; junction bases unmatched: 9. Germline V gives CDR1 LGHDT, CDR2 YNNKEL (reference sequence). This CDR3 reads CASTTPGTGVGYTF. The CDR3 region has the DNA TGTGCCAGCACGACGCCCGGGACAGGGGTTGGCTACACCTTC.

This chain uses TRBV19 with TRBJ2-2; TRBD2 aligns across 14 bases. CDR1 is LNHDA and CDR2 is SQIVND in the germline V gene (reference sequence). CDR3 size: 19 residues. The junction had 10 bases not matched to a gene; V was cut back by 2 bases and J by 5 bases. DNA for the CDR3: TGTGCCAGTAGTATATTGGGACTAGCGGGGGCCTCACGGACCGGGGAGCTGTTTTTT. This translates into CASSILGLAGASRTGELFF.

The chain is built from TRBV24-1 and TRBJ1-2; D not certain. The CDR3 covers 13 residues. The germline CDR1 and CDR2 sequences are KGHDR and SFDVKD. The V end lost 5 bases, the J end lost 2 bases, and 8 bases lay between the germline ends. The CDR3 protein is CATSGGRNYGYTF. The CDR3 DNA reads as TGTGCCACCAGTGGTGGCAGGAACTATGGCTACACCTTC.

This chain links TRBV19 with TRBJ2-7; weak D call: TRBD1 (6 bases). This CDR3 is built from 11 residues. Germline lookup yields CDR1 LNHDA and CDR2 SQIVND (reference sequence). V lost 5 bases to trimming and J lost 8 bases, with 10 bases between them. The CDR3 bases are TGTGCCAGTAGTGGGGGCAGCAAGCAGTACGTC. Translated, it gives CASSGGSKQYV.

This clone was detected only once. The chain has TRBV12-1 and TRBJ1-5; TRBD1 is taken as the D call from the table, unchecked against the DNA. TRBV12-1 is annotated as a pseudogene. The CDR3 is 16 amino acids. The CDR3 coding sequence is TGTGCCAGCAGCTTTGGTGGACAGGGGGCCCATCAGCCCCAGCATTTT. Protein product: CASSFGGQGAHQPQHF.

The rearrangement uses TRBV5-1 and TRBJ2-3; 13 bases fit TRBD2. CDR1 is SGHRS and CDR2 is YFSETQ in the germline V gene. The length of the CDR3 is 18 residues. The V gene end was trimmed by 1 base and the J gene end by 0 bases; junction bases not matched to a gene: 5. CDR3: CASSLRLAGGASTDTQYF. The CDR3 DNA reads TGCGCCAGCAGCTTGAGACTAGCGGGGGGCGCTAGCACAGATACGCAGTATTTT.

V usage is TRBV11-3 and J usage is TRBJ2-2; 10 bases agree with TRBD1. V lost 4 bases to trimming and J lost 1 base; unmatched junction nucleotides: 6. The germline gives CDR1 SGHNT, CDR2 YENEEA. The CDR3 is made up of 17 amino acids. For the CDR3, the DNA is TGTGCCAGCAGCTCCTGGACAGGGGGGAAGAACACCGGGGAGCTGTTTTTT. It is translated as CASSSWTGGKNTGELFF. The complete variable domain, with remaining parts taken from reference TRBV11-3 and TRBJ2-2, reads EAGVVQSPRYKIIEKKQPVAFWCNPISGHNTLYWYLQNLGQGPELLIRYENEEAVDDSQLPKDRFSAERLKGVDSTLKIQPAELGDSAVYLCASSSWTGGKNTGELFFGEGSRLTVL.